This TCR beta chain was captured by sequencing in a study of T cells in Graves' hyperthyroidism and ophthalmopathy. Findings of the study overall: In the blood, most expanded thyroid clonotypes above 0.001 appeared as well.

V lost 3 bases to trimming and J lost 2 bases, with 11 bases between them. Germline CDR1 reads MDHEN; CDR2 reads SYDVKM. CDR3 length: 14 residues. It was RNA transcripts that yielded the amplified TCR beta CDR3 regions. The HTBI primer set drove a first-round RT-PCR of the TCR CDR3. TCRdb processed the multiplex PCR reads anew with MiXCR; each CDR3 protein has one entry. The repertoire consists of 300,000 to 500,000 distinct CDR3 sequences, with over 12% occurring once and the leading ten covering around 27%. Diagnoses used clinical symptoms, serum thyroxine and TRAb, thyroid ultrasound and orbital computed tomography. There are many counts of this clonotype. Its antigen remains unknown.

Sequenced material: blood. The source of this sequence is a man in his fifties with Graves' ophthalmopathy. The J gene is TRBJ2-7, the V gene TRBV28; unclear D gene. The CDR3 DNA sequence: TGTGCCAGCAGTTTCTCGGCACCCACCTACGAGCAGTACTTC. This gives the protein CASSFSAPTYEQYF.